This T cell receptor (beta chain) was observed in a study of graft-versus-host responses after intestinal transplantation. Background on the study: Transplantation in recipients was multivisceral, liver-intestinal, or isolated intestinal.

Here immunoSEQ multiplex PCR was the method, and the copy in TCRdb shows in-frame clones only, minus some. The repertoire consists of some 90,000 clones, with about four fifths occurring once and the leading ten covering roughly 0.8%. The CDR3 has 15 residues. Germline loops: CDR1 MNHNS, CDR2 SASEGT. V was pared by 7 bases and J by 7 bases, with 9 bases of the junction left unmatched. Study-level findings and limits: Present in recipient marrow, GvH clones included some that appeared first in ileum or blood. Early post-transplant declines in HvG were associated with peak levels of circulating GvH clones.

Details on this clone: Its antigen is currently unknown.

The sequence was obtained from a human donor who received an intestinal transplant. The chain links TRBV6-1 to TRBJ2-1; 11 nucleotides align to TRBD2. Sequenced material: unstimulated CD4+ T cells sorted from spleen or lymph node cells, taken before intestinal transplant. CDR3: CASTTTSGSMNEQFF. In DNA form, the CDR3 reads TGTGCCAGCACCACCACTAGCGGGAGCATGAATGAGCAGTTCTTC.